This T cell receptor beta chain originates from a study of blood T cell repertoires in COVID-19. On the study more broadly: T cells, B-cell-depleted T cells, or PBMCs supplied cDNA or gDNA.

Source study methods: The authors estimated nucleated cell counts from reference gene primer amplification. Sequencing used immunoSEQ multiplex PCR; TCRdb keeps in-frame clones, though not all of them. The V and J calls and clone size were taken over from that table, and D and trimming were inferred from the DNA. Of about 170,000 clones listed, around 80% are singletons. The sequence was collected from a woman of 80 years or more with active or convalescent COVID-19. The sample comprised peripheral blood.

Here the CDR3 DNA reads TGTGCCAGTAGTATCGGGGAAGTAGATACGCAGTATTTT. It is translated as CASSIGEVDTQYF. This rearrangement joins TRBV19 to TRBJ2-3, with D possibly matching TRBD2 (5 bases). The ends were cut back, 3 bases at V and 5 bases at J, with 9 bases in the middle. Germline CDR1 LNHDA, CDR2 SQIVND (reference sequence). The CDR3 extends over 13 amino acids.